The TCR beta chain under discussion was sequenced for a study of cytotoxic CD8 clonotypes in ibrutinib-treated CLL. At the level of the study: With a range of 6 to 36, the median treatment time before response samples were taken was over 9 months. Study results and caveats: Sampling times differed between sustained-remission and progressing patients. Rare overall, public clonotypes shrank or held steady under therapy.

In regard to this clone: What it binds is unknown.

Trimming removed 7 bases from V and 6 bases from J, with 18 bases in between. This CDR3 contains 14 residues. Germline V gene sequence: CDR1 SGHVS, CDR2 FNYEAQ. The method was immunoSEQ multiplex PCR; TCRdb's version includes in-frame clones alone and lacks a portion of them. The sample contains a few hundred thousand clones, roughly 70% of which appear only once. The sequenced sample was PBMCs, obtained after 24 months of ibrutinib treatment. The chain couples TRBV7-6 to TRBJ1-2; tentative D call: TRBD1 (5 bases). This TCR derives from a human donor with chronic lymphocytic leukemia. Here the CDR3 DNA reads TGTGCCAGCACCTCCCTCGGGGCCCGGGATGGCTACACCTTC. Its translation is CASTSLGARDGYTF. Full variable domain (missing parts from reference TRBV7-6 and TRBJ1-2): GAGVSQSPRYKVTKRGQDVALRCDPISGHVSLYWYRQALGQGPEFLTYFNYEAQQDKSGLPNDRFSAERPEGSISTLTIQRTEQRDSAMYRCASTSLGARDGYTFGSGTRLTVV.